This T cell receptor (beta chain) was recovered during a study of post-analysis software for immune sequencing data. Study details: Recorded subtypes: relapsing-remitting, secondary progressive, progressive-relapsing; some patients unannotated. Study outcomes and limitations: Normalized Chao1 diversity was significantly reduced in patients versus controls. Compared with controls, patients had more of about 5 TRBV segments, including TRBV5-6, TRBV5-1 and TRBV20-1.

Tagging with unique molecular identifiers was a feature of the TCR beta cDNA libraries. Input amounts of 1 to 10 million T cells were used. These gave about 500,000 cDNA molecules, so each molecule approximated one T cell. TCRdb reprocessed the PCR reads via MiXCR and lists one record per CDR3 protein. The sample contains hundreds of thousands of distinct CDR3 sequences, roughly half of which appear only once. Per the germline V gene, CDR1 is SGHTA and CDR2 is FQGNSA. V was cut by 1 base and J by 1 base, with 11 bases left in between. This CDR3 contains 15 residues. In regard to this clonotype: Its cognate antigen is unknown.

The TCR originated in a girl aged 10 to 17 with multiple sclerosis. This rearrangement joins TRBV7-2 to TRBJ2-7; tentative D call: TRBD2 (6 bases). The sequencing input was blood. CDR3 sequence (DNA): TGTGCCAGCAGCTTAGTTGGGGGGAAGTCCTACGAGCAGTACTTC. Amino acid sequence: CASSLVGGKSYEQYF. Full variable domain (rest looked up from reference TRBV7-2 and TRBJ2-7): GAGVSQSPSNKVTEKGKDVELRCDPISGHTALYWYRQSLGQGLEFLIYFQGNSAPDKSGLPSDRFSAERTGGSVSTLTIQRTQQEDSAVYLCASSLVGGKSYEQYFGPGTRLTVT.